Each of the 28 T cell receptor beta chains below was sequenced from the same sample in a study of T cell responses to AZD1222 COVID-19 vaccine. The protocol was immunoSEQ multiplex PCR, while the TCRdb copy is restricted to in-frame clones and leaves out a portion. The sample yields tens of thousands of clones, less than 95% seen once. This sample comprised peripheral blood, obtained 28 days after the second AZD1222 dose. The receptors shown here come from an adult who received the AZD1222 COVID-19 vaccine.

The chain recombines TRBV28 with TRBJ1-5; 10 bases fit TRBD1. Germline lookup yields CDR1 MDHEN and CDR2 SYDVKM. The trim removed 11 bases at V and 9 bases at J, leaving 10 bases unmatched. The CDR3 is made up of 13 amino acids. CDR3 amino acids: CAGKTGGQGPQHF. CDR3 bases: TGTGCCGGAAAGACAGGGGGCCAGGGGCCCCAGCATTTT.

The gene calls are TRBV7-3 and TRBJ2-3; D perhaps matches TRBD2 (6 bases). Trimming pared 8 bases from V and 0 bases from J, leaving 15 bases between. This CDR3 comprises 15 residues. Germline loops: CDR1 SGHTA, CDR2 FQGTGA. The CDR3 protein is CASSTAGLSTDTQYF. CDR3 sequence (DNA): TGTGCCAGCTCCACGGCGGGGCTTAGCACAGATACGCAGTATTTT.

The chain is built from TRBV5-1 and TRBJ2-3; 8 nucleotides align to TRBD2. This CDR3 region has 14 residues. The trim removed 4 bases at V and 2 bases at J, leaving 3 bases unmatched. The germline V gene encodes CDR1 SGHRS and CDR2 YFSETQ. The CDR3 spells CASSPGLDTDTQYF. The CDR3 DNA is TGCGCCAGCAGCCCGGGACTAGACACAGATACGCAGTATTTT.

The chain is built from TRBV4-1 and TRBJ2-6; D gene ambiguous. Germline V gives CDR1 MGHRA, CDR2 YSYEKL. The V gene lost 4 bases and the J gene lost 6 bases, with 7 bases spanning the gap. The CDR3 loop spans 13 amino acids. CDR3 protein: CASSPPTANVLTF. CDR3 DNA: TGCGCCAGCAGCCCACCAACGGCCAACGTCCTGACTTTC.

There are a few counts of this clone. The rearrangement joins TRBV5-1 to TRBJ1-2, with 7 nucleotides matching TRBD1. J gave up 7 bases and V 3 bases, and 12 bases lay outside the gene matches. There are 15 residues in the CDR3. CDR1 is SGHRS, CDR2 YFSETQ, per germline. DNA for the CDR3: TGCGCCAGCAGCTCAAACTGGGACAGTCTGTCTGGCTACACCTTC. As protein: CASSSNWDSLSGYTF.

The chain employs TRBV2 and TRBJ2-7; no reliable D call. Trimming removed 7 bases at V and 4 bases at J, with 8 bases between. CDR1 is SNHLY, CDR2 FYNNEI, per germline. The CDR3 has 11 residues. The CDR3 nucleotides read TGTGCCAGCACCCTGAGGTACGAGCAGTACTTC. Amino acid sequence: CASTLRYEQYF.

CDR3 protein: CASSSSEGVGNTIYF. In DNA form, the CDR3 reads TGTGCCAGCAGCTCCTCGGAGGGGGTTGGAAACACCATATATTTT. This sequence joins TRBV7-6 and TRBJ1-3; D might be TRBD1 (6 bases). Germline CDR1 and CDR2: SGHVS and FNYEAQ. The length of the CDR3 is 15 residues. Trimming pared 4 bases from V and 3 bases from J, leaving 13 bases between.

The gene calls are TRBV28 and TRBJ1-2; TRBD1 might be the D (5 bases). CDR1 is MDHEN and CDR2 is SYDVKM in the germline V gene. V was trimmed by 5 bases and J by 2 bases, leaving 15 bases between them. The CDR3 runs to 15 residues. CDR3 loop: CASSTPSGRNYGYTF. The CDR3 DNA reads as TGTGCCAGCAGTACCCCCTCGGGGCGAAACTATGGCTACACCTTC.

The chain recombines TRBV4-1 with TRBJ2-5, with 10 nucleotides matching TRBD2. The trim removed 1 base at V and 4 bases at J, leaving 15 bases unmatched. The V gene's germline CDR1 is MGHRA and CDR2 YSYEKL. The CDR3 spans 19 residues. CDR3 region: CASSQGLLAGVGAGETQYF. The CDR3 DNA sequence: TGCGCCAGCAGCCAAGGCCTCCTAGCGGGAGTCGGGGCCGGAGAGACCCAGTACTTC.

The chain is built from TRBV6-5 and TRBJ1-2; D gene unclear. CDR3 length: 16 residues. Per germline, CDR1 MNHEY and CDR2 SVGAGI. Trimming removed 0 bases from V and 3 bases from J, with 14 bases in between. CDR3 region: CASSYSAATGYYGYTF. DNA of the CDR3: TGTGCCAGCAGTTACTCAGCAGCGACGGGCTACTATGGCTACACCTTC.

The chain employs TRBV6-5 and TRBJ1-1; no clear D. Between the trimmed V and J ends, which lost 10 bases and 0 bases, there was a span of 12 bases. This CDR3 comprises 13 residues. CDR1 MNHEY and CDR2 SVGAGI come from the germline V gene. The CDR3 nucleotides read TGTGCCACCAGCCGCGGCATGAACACTGAAGCTTTCTTT. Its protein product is CATSRGMNTEAFF.

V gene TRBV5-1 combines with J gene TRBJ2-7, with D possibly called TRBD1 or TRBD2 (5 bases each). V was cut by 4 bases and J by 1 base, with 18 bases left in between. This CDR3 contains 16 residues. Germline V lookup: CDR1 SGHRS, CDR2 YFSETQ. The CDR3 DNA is TGCGCCAGCAGCATCGAGCCGGGACGGGCGTCCTACGAGCAGTACTTC. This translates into CASSIEPGRASYEQYF.

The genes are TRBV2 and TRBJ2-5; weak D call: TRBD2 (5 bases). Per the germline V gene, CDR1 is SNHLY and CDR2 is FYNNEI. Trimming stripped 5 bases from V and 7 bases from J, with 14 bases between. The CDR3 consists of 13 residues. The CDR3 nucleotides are TGTGCCAGCAGTAAGGACTGGCGTGGGACCCAGTACTTC. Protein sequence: CASSKDWRGTQYF.

The CDR3 protein is CASSPPGADTEAFF. The CDR3 bases are TGTGCCAGCTCACCACCGGGGGCGGACACTGAAGCTTTCTTT. J is TRBJ1-1 and V is TRBV18; possibly TRBD1 for D (6 bases). Germline V CDR1 and CDR2: KGHSH, LQKENI. V was trimmed by 0 bases and J by 3 bases, leaving 8 bases between them. The CDR3 has 14 amino acids.

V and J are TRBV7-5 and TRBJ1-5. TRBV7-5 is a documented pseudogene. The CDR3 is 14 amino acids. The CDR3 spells CARSFGGLVQPQHF. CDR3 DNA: TGTGCCAGAAGCTTTGGGGGGCTGGTGCAGCCCCAGCATTTT.

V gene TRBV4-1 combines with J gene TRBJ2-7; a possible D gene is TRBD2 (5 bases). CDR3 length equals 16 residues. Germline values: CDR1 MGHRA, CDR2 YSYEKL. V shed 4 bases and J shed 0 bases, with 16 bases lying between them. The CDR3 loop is CASSRLPGISSYEQYF. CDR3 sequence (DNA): TGCGCCAGCAGCCGACTACCGGGAATTAGCTCCTACGAGCAGTACTTC.

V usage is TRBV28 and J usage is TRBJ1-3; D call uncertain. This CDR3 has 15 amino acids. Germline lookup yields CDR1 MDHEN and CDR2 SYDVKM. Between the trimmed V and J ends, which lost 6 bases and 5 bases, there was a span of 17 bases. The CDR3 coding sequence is TGTGCCAGCAGCCCGCGGACGGGAGTGCGAAACACCATATATTTT. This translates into CASSPRTGVRNTIYF.

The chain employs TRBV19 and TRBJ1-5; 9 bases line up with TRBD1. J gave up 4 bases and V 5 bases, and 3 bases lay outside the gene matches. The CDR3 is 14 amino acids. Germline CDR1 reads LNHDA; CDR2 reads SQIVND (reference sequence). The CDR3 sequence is CASSETGGNQPQHF. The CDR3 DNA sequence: TGTGCCAGTAGTGAGACAGGGGGAAATCAGCCCCAGCATTTT.

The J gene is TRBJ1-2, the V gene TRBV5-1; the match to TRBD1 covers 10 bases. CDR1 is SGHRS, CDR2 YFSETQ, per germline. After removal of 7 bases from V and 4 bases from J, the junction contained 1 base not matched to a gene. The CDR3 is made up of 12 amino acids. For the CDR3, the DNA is TGCGCCAGCCGGACAGGGGGCTATGGCTACACCTTC. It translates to CASRTGGYGYTF.

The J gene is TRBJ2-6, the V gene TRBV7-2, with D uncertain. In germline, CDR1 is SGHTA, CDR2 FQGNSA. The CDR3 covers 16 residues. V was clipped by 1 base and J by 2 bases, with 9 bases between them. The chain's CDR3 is CASSLELRAGANVLTF. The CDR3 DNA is TGTGCCAGCAGCTTAGAATTAAGGGCTGGGGCCAACGTCCTGACTTTC.

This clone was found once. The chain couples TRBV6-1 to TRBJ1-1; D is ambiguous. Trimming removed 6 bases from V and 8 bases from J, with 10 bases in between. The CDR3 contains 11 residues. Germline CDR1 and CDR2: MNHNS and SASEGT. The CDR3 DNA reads TGTGCCAGCAGCCATGGCGGGGAAGCTTTCTTT. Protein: CASSHGGEAFF.

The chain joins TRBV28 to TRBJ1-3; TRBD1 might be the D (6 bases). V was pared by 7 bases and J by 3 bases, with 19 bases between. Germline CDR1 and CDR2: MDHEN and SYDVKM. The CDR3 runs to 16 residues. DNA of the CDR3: TGTGCCAGCACAGGGGTAACTGGGGTGGGTGGAAACACCATATATTTT. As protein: CASTGVTGVGGNTIYF.

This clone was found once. Written as DNA, the CDR3 is TGTGCCAGCAGCTCAACAGGGGTGACTGAAGCTTTCTTT. It codes for CASSSTGVTEAFF. V gene TRBV7-9 combines with J gene TRBJ1-1; TRBD1 matches 7 bases. Trimming cost V 4 bases and J 5 bases; bases outside gene matches: 4. The germline CDR1 and CDR2 sequences are SEHNR and FQNEAQ (reference sequence). The CDR3 is 13 residues long.

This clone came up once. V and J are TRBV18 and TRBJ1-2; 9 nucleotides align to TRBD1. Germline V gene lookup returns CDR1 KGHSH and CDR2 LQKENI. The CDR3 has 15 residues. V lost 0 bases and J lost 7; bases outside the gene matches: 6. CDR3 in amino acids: CASSPPGQGVSGYTF. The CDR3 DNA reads TGTGCCAGCTCACCACCGGGACAGGGAGTTTCTGGCTACACCTTC.

CDR3 region: CASSQYEKLFF. CDR3 DNA: TGTGCCAGCAGCCAATATGAAAAACTGTTTTTT. This chain uses TRBV3-1 (or the pseudogene TRBV3-2) with TRBJ1-4; no definite D call. V lost 2 bases, J lost 6 bases, and 1 base lay in between. Germline CDR1 reads LGHDT; CDR2 reads YNNKEL (reference sequence). The CDR3 length is 11 residues.

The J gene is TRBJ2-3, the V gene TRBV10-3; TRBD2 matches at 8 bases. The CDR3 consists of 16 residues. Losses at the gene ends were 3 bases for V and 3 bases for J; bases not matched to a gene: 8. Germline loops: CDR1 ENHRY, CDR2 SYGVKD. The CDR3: CAISDGGGRRTDTQYF. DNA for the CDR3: TGTGCCATCAGTGACGGCGGGGGGCGCAGGACAGATACGCAGTATTTT.

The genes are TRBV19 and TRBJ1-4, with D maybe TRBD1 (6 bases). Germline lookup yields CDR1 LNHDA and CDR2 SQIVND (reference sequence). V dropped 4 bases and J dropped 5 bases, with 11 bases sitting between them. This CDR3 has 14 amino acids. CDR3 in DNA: TGTGCCAGTAGTAAACAGGGAGGGAATGAAAAACTGTTTTTT. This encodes CASSKQGGNEKLFF.

The CDR3 nucleotides read TGTGCCAGCTCACCACAGTTAGCGTCCCCAGAGACCCAGTACTTC. Translated, it gives CASSPQLASPETQYF. The chain links TRBV18 to TRBJ2-5; possibly TRBD2 for D (5 bases). CDR1 and CDR2 (germline): KGHSH, LQKENI. Trimming took off 1 base at V and 4 bases at J, with 13 bases between the two ends. This CDR3 has 15 amino acids. Drawing the rest from reference TRBV18 and TRBJ2-5, the complete variable domain is NAGVMQNPRHLVRRRGQEARLRCSPMKGHSHVYWYRQLPEEGLKFMVYLQKENIIDESGMPKERFSAEFPKEGPSILRIQQVVRGDSAAYFCASSPQLASPETQYFGPGTRLLVL.